The sample holds one count of the clone carrying this T cell receptor beta chain. This table comes from immunoSEQ multiplex PCR, and its TCRdb copy is limited to in-frame clones, with some not included. The sample has some 100,000 clones, 80% seen once. These data are taken from a study of blood T cell repertoires in COVID-19. CDR1 is SQVTM, CDR2 ANQGSEA, per germline. V was trimmed by 4 bases and J by 9 bases, leaving 15 bases between them. The CDR3 length is 13 residues. This clonotype was sampled from a human donor in a cohort sampled during active COVID-19. The J gene is TRBJ2-2, the V gene TRBV29-1; no firm D call. The specimen sequenced was peripheral blood. CDR3 sequence (DNA): TGCAGCGTTGGAGGTGGCGAGATCCGGGAGCTGTTTTTT. Translated, it gives CSVGGGEIRELFF.